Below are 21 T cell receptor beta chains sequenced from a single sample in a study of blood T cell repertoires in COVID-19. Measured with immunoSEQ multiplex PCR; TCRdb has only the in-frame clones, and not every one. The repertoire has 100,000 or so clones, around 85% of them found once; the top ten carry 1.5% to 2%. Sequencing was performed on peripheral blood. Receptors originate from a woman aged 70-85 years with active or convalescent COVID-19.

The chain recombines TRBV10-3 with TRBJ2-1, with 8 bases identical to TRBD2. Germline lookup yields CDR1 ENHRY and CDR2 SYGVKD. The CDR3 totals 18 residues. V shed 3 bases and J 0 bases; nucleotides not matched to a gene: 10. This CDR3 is CAISDSQAGASSYNEQFF. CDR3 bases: TGTGCCATCAGTGACTCCCAAGCGGGGGCCAGCTCCTACAATGAGCAGTTCTTC.

The CDR3 sequence is CASSSAAVRGAEAFF. In nucleotides, the CDR3 is TGTGCCAGCAGTTCAGCGGCGGTCAGGGGGGCTGAAGCTTTCTTT. The rearrangement joins TRBV27 to TRBJ1-1; 7 bases line up with TRBD1. The CDR3 is made up of 15 amino acids. V lost 4 bases and J lost 6; bases outside the gene matches: 11. Germline CDR1 MNHEY, CDR2 SMNVEV (reference sequence).

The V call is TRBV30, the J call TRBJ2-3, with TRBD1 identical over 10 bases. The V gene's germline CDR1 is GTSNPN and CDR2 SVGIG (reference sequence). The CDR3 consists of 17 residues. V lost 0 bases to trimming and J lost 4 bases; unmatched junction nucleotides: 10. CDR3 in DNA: TGTGCCTGGAGTGTCCCGGGACAGGGGATAGCGTCAGATACGCAGTATTTT. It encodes CAWSVPGQGIASDTQYF.

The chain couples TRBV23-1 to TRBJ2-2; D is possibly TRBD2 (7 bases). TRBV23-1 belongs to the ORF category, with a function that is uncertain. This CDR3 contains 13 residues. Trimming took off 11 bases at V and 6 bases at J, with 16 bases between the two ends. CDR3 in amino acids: CAPKGGDAGELFF. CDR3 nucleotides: TGCGCCCCCAAGGGGGGGGACGCCGGGGAGCTGTTTTTT.

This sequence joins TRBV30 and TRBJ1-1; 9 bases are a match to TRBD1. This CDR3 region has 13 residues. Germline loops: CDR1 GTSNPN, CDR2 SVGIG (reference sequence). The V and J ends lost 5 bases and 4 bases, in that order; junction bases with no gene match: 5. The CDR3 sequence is CAWLQGASTEAFF. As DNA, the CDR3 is TGTGCCTGGCTACAGGGGGCGAGCACTGAAGCTTTCTTT.

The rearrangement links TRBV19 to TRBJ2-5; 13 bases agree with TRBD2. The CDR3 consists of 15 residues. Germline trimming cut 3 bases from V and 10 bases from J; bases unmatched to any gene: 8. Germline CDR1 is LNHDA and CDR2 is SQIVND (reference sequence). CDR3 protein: CASSIGTSGIMGQYF. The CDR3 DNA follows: TGTGCCAGTAGTATCGGGACTAGCGGGATAATGGGCCAGTACTTC.

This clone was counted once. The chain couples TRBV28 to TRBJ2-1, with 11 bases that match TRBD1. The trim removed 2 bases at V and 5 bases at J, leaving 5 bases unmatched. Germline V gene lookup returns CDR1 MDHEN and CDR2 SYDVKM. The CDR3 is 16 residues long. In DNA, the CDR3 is TGTGCCAGCAGTTTACCTGGACAGGGGGCGGACAATGAGCAGTTCTTC. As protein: CASSLPGQGADNEQFF.

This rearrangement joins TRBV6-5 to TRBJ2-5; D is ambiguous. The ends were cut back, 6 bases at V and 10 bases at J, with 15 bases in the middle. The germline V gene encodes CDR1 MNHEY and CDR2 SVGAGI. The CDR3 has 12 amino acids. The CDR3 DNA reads TGTGCCAGCAGGGAGATGTCAGACGACCAGTACTTC. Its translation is CASREMSDDQYF.

The CDR3 nucleotides are TGTGCCAGCTCAGAGGGACAGGATCATCCTAGAGGAGCTTTCTTT. Translation: CASSEGQDHPRGAFF. V is TRBV18 and J is TRBJ1-1; 8 bases match TRBD1. V shed 5 bases and J 10 bases; nucleotides not matched to a gene: 15. The length of the CDR3 is 15 residues. Germline assignment: CDR1 KGHSH and CDR2 LQKENI.

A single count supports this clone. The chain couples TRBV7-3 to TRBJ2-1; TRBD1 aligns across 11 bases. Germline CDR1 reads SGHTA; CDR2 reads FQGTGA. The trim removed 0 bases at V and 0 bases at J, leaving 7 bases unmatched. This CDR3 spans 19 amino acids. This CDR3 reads CASSLTGQGAISSYNEQFF. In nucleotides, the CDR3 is TGTGCCAGCAGCTTAACAGGACAGGGGGCGATAAGCTCCTACAATGAGCAGTTCTTC.

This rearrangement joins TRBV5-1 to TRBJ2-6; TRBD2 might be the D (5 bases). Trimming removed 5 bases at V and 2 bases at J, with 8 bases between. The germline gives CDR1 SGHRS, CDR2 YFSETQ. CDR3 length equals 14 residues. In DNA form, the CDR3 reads TGCGCCAGCAGTCGGGGAACTGGGGCCAACGTCCTGACTTTC. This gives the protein CASSRGTGANVLTF.

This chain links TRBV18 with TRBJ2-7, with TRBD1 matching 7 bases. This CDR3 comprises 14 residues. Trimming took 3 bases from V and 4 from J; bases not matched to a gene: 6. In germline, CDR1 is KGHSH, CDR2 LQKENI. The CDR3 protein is CASSPQGDGYEQYF. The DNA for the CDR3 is TGTGCCAGCTCACCCCAGGGGGACGGATACGAGCAGTACTTC.

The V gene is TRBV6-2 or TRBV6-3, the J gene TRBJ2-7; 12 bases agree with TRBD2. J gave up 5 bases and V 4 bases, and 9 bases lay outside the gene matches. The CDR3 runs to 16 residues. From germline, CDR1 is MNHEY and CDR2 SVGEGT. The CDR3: CASSSSPSGRVHEQYF. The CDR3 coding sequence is TGTGCCAGCAGTTCGTCCCCTAGCGGGAGGGTCCACGAGCAGTACTTC.

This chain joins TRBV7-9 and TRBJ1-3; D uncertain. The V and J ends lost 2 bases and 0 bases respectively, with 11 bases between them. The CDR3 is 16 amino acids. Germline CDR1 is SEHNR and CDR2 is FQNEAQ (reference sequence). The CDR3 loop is CASSLPSNYSGNTIYF. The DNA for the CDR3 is TGTGCCAGCAGCTTACCTAGTAATTACTCTGGAAACACCATATATTTT.

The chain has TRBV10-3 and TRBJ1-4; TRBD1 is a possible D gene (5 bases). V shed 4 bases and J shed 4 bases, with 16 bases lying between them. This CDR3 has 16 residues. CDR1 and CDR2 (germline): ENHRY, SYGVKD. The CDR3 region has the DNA TGTGCCATCAGTGGACCGCCGGGGGGGGTTAATGAAAAACTGTTTTTT. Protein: CAISGPPGGVNEKLFF.

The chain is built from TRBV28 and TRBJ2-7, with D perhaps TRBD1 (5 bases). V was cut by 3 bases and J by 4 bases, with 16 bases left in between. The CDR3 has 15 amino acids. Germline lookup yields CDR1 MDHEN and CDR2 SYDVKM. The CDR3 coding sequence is TGTGCCAGCAGTTTGGGTGTTACAGGTGGATACGAGCAGTACTTC. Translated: CASSLGVTGGYEQYF.

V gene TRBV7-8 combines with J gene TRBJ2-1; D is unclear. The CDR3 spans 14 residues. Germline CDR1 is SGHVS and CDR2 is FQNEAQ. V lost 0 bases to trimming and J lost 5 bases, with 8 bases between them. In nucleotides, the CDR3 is TGTGCCAGCAGCTTAGCTGGCCCCGACAATGAGCAGTTCTTC. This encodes CASSLAGPDNEQFF.

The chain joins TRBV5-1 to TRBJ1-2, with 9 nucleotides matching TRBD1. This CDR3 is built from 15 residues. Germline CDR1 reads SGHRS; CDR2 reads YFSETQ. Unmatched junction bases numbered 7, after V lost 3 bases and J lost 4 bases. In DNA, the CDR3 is TGCGCCAGCAGCTCGGGGGACAGGGAGGGCTATGGCTACACCTTC. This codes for CASSSGDREGYGYTF.

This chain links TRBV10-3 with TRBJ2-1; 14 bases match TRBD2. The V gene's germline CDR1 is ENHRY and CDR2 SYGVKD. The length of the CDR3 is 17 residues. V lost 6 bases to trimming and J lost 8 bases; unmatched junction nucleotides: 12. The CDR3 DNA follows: TGTGCCATCAGGGCTGGACTAGCGGGAGGTCGGCCCGATGAGCAGTTCTTC. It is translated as CAIRAGLAGGRPDEQFF.

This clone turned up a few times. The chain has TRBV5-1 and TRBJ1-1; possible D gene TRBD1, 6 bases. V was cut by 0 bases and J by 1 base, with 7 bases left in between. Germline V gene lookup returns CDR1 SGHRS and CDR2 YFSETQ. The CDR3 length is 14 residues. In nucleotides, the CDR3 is TGCGCCAGCAGCTTGGAAGGGGGGAACACTGAAGCTTTCTTT. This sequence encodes CASSLEGGNTEAFF.

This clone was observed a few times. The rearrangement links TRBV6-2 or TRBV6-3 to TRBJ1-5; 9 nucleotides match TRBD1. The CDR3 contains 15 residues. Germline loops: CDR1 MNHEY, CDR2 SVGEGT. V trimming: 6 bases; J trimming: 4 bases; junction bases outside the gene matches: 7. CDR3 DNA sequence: TGTGCCAGCAGCAAAGGACAGGGGTCAAATCAGCCCCAGCATTTT. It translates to CASSKGQGSNQPQHF.